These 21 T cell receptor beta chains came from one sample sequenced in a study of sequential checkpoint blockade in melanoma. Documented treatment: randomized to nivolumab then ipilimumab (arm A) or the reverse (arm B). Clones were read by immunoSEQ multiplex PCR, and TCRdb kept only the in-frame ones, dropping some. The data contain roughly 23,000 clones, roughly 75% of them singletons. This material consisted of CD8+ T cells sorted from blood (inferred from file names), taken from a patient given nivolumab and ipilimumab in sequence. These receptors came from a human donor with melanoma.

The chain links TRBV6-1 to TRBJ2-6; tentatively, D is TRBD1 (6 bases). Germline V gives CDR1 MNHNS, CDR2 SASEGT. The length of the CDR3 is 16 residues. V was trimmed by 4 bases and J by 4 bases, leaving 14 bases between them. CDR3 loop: CASSGITGIGANVLTF. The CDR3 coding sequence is TGTGCCAGCAGTGGGATAACAGGGATCGGGGCCAACGTCCTGACTTTC.

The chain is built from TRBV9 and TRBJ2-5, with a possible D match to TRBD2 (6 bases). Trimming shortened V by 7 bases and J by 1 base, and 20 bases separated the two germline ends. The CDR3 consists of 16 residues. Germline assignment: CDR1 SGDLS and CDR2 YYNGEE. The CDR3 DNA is TGTGCCAGCTCGACGCCGGCGCTGGGGGGCCAAGAGACCCAGTACTTC. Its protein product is CASSTPALGGQETQYF.

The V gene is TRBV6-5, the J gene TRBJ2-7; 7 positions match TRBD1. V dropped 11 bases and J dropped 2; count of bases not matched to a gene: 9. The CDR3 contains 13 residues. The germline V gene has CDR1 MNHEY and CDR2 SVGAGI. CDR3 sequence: CAGSEGAPYEQYF. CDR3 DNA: TGTGCCGGATCAGAGGGGGCCCCCTACGAGCAGTACTTC.

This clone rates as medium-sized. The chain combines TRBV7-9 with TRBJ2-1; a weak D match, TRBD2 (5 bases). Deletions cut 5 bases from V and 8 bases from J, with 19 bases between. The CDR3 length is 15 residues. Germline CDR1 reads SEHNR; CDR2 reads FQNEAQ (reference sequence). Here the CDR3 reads CASSPPGWGGDEQFF. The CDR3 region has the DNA TGTGCCAGCAGCCCTCCGGGGTGGGGTGGGGATGAGCAGTTCTTC.

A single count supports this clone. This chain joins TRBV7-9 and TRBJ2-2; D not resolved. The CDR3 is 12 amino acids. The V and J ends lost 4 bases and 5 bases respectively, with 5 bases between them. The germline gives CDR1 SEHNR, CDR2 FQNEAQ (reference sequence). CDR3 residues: CASSWSTGELFF. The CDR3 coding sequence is TGTGCCAGCAGCTGGAGTACCGGGGAGCTGTTTTTT.

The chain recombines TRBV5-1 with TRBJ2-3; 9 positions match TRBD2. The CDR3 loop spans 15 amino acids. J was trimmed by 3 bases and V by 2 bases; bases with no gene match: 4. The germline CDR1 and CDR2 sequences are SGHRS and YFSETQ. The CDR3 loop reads CASSFGGGVTDTQYF. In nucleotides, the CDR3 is TGCGCCAGCAGCTTTGGCGGGGGGGTAACAGATACGCAGTATTTT. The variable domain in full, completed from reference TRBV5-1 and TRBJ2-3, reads KAGVTQTPRYLIKTRGQQVTLSCSPISGHRSVSWYQQTPGQGLQFLFEYFSETQRNKGNFPGRFSGRQFSNSRSEMNVSTLELGDSALYLCASSFGGGVTDTQYFGPGTRLTVL.

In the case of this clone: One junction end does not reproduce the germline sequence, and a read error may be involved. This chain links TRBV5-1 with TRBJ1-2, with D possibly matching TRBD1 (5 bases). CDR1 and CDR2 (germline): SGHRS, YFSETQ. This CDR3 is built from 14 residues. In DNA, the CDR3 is TGTGCCAGCAGCCGGGGGTCAGGAGTCTATGGCTACACCTTC. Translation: CASSRGSGVYGYTF.

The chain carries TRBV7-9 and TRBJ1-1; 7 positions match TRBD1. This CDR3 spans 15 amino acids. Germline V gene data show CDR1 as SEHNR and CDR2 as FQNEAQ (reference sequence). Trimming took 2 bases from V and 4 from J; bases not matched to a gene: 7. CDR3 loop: CASSLRQGGVTEAFF. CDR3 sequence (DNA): TGTGCCAGCAGCTTACGACAGGGTGGAGTCACTGAAGCTTTCTTT.

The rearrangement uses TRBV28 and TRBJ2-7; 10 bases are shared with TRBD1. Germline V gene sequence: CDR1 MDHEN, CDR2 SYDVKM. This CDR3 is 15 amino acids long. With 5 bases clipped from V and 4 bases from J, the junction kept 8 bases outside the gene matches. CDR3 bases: TGTGCCAGCAGTACGCCGGGACAGGGGTTTTACGAGCAGTACGTC. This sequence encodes CASSTPGQGFYEQYV.

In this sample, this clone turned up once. CDR3: CASRTGQGAEAFF. The DNA of the CDR3 is TGTGCCAGCAGAACCGGGCAGGGGGCTGAAGCTTTCTTT. The rearrangement joins TRBV11-2 to TRBJ1-1; 7 bases map to TRBD1. The germline V gene has CDR1 SGHAT and CDR2 FQNNGV. CDR3 length: 13 amino acids. The V gene end was trimmed by 6 bases and the J gene end by 6 bases; junction bases not matched to a gene: 7.

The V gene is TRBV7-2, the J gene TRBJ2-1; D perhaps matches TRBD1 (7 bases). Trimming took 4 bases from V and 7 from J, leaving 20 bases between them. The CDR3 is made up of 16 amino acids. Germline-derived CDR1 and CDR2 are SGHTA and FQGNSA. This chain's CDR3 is CASSSQGGGTRNEQFF. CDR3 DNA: TGTGCCAGCAGCTCGCAGGGGGGTGGGACACGGAATGAGCAGTTCTTC.

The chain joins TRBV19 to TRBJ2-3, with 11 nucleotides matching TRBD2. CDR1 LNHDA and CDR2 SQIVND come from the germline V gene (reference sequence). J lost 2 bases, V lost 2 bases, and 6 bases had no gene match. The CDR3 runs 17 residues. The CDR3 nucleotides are TGTGCCAGTAGTATACTACCGACTAGCGGGGTCACAGATACGCAGTATTTT. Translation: CASSILPTSGVTDTQYF.

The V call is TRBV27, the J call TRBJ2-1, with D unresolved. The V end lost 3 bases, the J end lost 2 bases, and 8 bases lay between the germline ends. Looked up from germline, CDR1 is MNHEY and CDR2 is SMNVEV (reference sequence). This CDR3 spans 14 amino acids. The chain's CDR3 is CASSFPSAYNEQFF. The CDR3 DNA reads TGTGCCAGCAGTTTCCCTAGTGCCTACAATGAGCAGTTCTTC.

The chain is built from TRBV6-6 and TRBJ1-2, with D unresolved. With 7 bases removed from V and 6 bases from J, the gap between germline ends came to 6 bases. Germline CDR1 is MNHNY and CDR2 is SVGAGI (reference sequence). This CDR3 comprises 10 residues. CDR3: CASIRDGYTF. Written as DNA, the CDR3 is TGTGCCAGCATCCGGGATGGCTACACCTTC.

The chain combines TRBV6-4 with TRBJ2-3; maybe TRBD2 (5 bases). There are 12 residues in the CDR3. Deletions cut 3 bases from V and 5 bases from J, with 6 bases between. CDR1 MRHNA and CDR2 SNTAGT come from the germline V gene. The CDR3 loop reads CASSEGEDTQYF. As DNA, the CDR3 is TGTGCCAGCAGTGAGGGAGAAGATACGCAGTATTTT.

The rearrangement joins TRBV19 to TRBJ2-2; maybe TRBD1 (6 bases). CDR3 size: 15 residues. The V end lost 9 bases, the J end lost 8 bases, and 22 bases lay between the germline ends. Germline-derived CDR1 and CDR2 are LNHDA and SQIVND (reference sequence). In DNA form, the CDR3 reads TGTGCCAGCAAGTGGGGGCAGGGTACTTTGGGGGAGCTGTTTTTT. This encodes CASKWGQGTLGELFF. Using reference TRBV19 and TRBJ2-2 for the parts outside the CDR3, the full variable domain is DGGITQSPKYLFRKEGQNVTLSCEQNLNHDAMYWYRQDPGQGLRLIYYSQIVNDFQKGDIAEGYSVSREKKESFPLTVTSAQKNPTAFYLCASKWGQGTLGELFFGEGSRLTVL.

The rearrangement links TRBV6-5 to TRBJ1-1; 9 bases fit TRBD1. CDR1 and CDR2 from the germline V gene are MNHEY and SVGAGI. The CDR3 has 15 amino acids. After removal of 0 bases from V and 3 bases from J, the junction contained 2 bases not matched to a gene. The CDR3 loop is CASSYSQGAYTEAFF. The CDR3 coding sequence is TGTGCCAGCAGTTACTCACAGGGGGCATACACTGAAGCTTTCTTT.

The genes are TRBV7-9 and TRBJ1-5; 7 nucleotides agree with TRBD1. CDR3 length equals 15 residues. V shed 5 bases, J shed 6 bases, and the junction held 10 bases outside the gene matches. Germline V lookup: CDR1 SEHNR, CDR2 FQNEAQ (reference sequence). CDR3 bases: TGTGCCAGCAGCACGACGGACAGGTTCCCTCAGCCCCAGCATTTT. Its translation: CASSTTDRFPQPQHF.

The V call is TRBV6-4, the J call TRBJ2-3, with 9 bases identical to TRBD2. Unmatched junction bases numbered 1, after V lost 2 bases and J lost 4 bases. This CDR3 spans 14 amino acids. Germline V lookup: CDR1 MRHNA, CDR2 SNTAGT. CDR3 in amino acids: CASSDAGGPDTQYF. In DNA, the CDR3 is TGTGCCAGCAGTGACGCGGGGGGGCCAGATACGCAGTATTTT.

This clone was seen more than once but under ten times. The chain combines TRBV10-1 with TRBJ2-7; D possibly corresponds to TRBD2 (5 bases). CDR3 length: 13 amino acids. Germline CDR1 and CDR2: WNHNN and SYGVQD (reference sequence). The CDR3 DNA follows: TGCGTCCTGGGCGAGGGTCCAAGCTACGAGCAGTACGTC. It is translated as CVLGEGPSYEQYV.

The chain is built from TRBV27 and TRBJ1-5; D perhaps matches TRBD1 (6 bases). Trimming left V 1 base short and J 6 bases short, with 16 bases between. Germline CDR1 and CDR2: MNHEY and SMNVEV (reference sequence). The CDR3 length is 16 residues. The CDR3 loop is CASSLFYRVSGQPQHF. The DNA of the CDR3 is TGTGCCAGCAGTTTATTTTACAGGGTTTCCGGTCAGCCCCAGCATTTT.